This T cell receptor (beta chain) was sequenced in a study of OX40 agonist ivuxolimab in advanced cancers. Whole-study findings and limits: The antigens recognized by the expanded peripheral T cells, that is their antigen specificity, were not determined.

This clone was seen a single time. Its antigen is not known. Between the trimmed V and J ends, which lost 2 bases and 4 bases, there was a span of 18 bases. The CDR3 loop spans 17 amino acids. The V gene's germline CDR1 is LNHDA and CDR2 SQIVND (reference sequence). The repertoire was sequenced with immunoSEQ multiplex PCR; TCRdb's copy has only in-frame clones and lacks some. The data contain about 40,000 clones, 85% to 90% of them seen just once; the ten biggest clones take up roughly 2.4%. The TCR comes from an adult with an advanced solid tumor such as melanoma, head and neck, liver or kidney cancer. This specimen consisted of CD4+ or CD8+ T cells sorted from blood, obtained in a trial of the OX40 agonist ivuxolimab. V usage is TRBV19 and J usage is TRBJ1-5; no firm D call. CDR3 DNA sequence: TGTGCCAGTAGTATAACTCGAGGACTCCAAGGAAATCAGCCCCAGCATTTT. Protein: CASSITRGLQGNQPQHF.